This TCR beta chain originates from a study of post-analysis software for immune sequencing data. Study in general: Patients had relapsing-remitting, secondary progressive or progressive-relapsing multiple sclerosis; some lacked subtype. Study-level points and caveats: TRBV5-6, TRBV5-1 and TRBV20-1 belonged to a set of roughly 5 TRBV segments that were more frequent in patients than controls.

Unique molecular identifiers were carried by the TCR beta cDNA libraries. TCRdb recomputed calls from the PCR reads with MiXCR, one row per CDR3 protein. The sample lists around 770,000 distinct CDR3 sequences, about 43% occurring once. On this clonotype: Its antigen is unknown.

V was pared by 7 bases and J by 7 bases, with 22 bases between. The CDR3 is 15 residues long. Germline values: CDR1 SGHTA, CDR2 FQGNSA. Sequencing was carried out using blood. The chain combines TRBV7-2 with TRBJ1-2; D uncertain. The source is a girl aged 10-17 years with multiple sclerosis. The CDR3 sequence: CASKAPGEVISGYTF. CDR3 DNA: TGTGCCAGCAAGGCTCCCGGGGAGGTGATAAGTGGCTACACCTTC.